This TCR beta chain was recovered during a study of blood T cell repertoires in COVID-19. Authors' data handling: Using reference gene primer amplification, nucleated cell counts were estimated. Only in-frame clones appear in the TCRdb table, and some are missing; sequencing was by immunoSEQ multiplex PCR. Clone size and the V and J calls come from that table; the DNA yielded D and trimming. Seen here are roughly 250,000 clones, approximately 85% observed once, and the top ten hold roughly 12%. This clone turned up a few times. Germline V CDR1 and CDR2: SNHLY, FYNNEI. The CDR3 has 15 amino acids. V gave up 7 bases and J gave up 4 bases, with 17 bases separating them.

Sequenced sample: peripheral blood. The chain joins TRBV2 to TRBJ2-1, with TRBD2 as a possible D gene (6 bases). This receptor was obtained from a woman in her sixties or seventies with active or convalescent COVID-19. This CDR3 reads CASTLTRNPYNEQFF. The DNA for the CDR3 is TGTGCCAGCACTCTGACTAGGAACCCTTACAATGAGCAGTTCTTC.